A single sample is the source of the 30 T cell receptor beta chains below, sequenced in a study of blood T cell repertoires in COVID-19 (dated by TCRdb to 2020 to 2022). Library prep was done by the immunoSEQ multiplex PCR assay. Held by TCRdb, this immuneACCESS table contains in-frame sequences only and omits some clones. Under half of the omission traces to an unresolved V gene where checked; the cause of the rest is unknown. The sample table holds approximately 100,000 clones, of which roughly 91% were seen once. Roughly 5.6% of the sample belongs to the ten largest clones. Sequenced input: peripheral blood. The source is a human donor in a cohort sampled during active COVID-19.

The chain carries TRBV11-3 and TRBJ2-3; the match to TRBD2 covers 14 bases. The germline V gene encodes CDR1 SGHNT and CDR2 YENEEA. This CDR3 is 14 amino acids long. V dropped 4 bases and J dropped 9; count of bases not matched to a gene: 3. The CDR3 DNA sequence: TGTGCCAGCAGCTCCTGGACTAGCGGGGGGACGCAGTATTTT. Translation: CASSSWTSGGTQYF.

This sequence joins TRBV5-5 and TRBJ2-1, with TRBD1 identical over 8 bases. The V segment lost 4 bases and the J segment 7 bases; nucleotides outside the gene matches: 13. CDR3 length equals 16 residues. Germline assignment: CDR1 SGHKS and CDR2 YYEKEE (reference sequence). The CDR3 here is CASSIVRDRLLNEQFF. Written as DNA, the CDR3 is TGTGCCAGCAGCATCGTCCGGGACAGGTTATTAAATGAGCAGTTCTTC.

The chain has TRBV7-9 and TRBJ2-5; D is undetermined. V shed 5 bases and J shed 4 bases, with 5 bases lying between them. The CDR3 is made up of 11 amino acids. The germline V gene has CDR1 SEHNR and CDR2 FQNEAQ (reference sequence). The CDR3: CASSTIETQYF. The CDR3 nucleotides are TGTGCCAGCAGCACTATAGAGACCCAGTACTTC.

This clone was recorded only once. The chain employs TRBV4-2 and TRBJ2-2; 10 bases match TRBD1. The CDR3 is 16 amino acids. Germline CDR1 and CDR2: LGHNA and YNFKEQ. The trim removed 4 bases at V and 6 bases at J, leaving 8 bases unmatched. CDR3 in amino acids: CASSLGQGVTAGELFF. CDR3 bases: TGTGCCAGCAGCCTTGGACAGGGGGTGACGGCCGGGGAGCTGTTTTTT.

In DNA form, the CDR3 reads TGCGCCAGCAGCCAAGGGACTAGCGGGGGAGATGAGCAGTTCTTC. Its translation is CASSQGTSGGDEQFF. J is TRBJ2-1 and V is TRBV4-1; 13 bases agree with TRBD2. The CDR3 loop spans 15 amino acids. Germline trimming cut 1 base from V and 8 bases from J; bases unmatched to any gene: 2. Germline CDR1 and CDR2: MGHRA and YSYEKL.

The rearrangement links TRBV9 to TRBJ2-3; D may be TRBD2 (7 bases). Germline V gene data show CDR1 as SGDLS and CDR2 as YYNGEE. The CDR3 length is 17 residues. V lost 4 bases and J 6 bases, leaving 24 bases between the germline ends. CDR3 nucleotide sequence: TGTGCCAGCAGCCCCCGGGGAGGGGGTTCGTTTAGCGATACGCAGTATTTT. Translation: CASSPRGGGSFSDTQYF.

J is TRBJ2-5 and V is TRBV5-5; D uncertain. The CDR3 is made up of 12 amino acids. CDR1 and CDR2 (germline): SGHKS, YYEKEE (reference sequence). With 1 base removed from V and 4 bases from J, the gap between germline ends came to 5 bases. CDR3: CASSLYGETQYF. As DNA, the CDR3 is TGTGCCAGCAGCTTGTACGGAGAGACCCAGTACTTC.

This clone has a handful of counts. This chain links TRBV2 with TRBJ2-7, with TRBD1 identical over 8 bases. The V segment lost 5 bases and the J segment 5 bases; nucleotides outside the gene matches: 2. Germline assignment: CDR1 SNHLY and CDR2 FYNNEI. CDR3 length: 12 residues. The CDR3 loop reads CASSLDRDEQYF. CDR3 nucleotide sequence: TGTGCCAGCAGTCTGGACAGGGACGAGCAGTACTTC.

The J gene is TRBJ2-2, the V gene TRBV6-2 or TRBV6-3, with D possibly TRBD1 on 5 matching bases. Germline-derived CDR1 and CDR2 are MNHEY and SVGEGT. V was pared by 6 bases and J by 4 bases, with 24 bases between. The CDR3 extends over 18 amino acids. The CDR3 DNA follows: TGTGCCAGCAGCCCCATTACAGGTTCCAGACAACTCACCGGGGAGCTGTTTTTT. Translation gives CASSPITGSRQLTGELFF.

The CDR3, as DNA: TGTGCCAGCAGCTCCGGACAGGCGGGGCAGCCCCAGCATTTT. This codes for CASSSGQAGQPQHF. The genes are TRBV13 and TRBJ1-5, with 7 bases matching TRBD1. Germline loops: CDR1 PRHDT, CDR2 FYEKMQ (reference sequence). This CDR3 contains 14 residues. With V trimmed by 4 bases and J by 7 bases, 7 bases remained unmatched.

The chain links TRBV19 to TRBJ1-3; D is ambiguous. The V and J ends lost 7 bases and 0 bases respectively, with 16 bases between them. Germline V gene sequence: CDR1 LNHDA, CDR2 SQIVND (reference sequence). The CDR3 length is 16 residues. For the CDR3, the DNA is TGTGCCAGTATCTTGAGTACACGGGGCTCTGGAAACACCATATATTTT. This encodes CASILSTRGSGNTIYF.

The CDR3 sequence is CASSNLSGADTQYF. CDR3 nucleotides: TGTGCCAGCAGCAACCTCAGCGGGGCAGATACGCAGTATTTT. This chain connects TRBV13 to TRBJ2-3; TRBD2 matches at 7 bases. The CDR3 has 14 residues. Per the germline V gene, CDR1 is PRHDT and CDR2 is FYEKMQ (reference sequence). Unmatched junction bases numbered 6, after V lost 5 bases and J lost 4 bases. Combining the CDR3 with reference TRBV13 and TRBJ2-3 gives the whole variable domain AAGVIQSPRHLIKEKRETATLKCYPIPRHDTVYWYQQGPGQDPQFLISFYEKMQSDKGSIPDRFSAQQFSDYHSELNMSSLELGDSALYFCASSNLSGADTQYFGPGTRLTVL.

A few counts support this clone. The chain combines TRBV4-2 with TRBJ2-2; D is unresolved. The CDR3 covers 16 residues. Trimming pared 0 bases from V and 0 bases from J, leaving 8 bases between. The germline gives CDR1 LGHNA, CDR2 YNFKEQ. CDR3 nucleotide sequence: TGTGCCAGCAGCCAAGATCCGCGGCCGAACACCGGGGAGCTGTTTTTT. Its translation: CASSQDPRPNTGELFF.

The chain employs TRBV18 and TRBJ2-7, with D perhaps TRBD1 (6 bases). The CDR3 is 13 amino acids. V lost 4 bases, J lost 4 bases, and 11 bases lay in between. CDR1 and CDR2 from the germline V gene are KGHSH and LQKENI. CDR3 region: CASSLGQYYEQYF. The CDR3 nucleotides are TGTGCCAGCTCACTCGGACAGTATTACGAGCAGTACTTC.

The chain couples TRBV28 to TRBJ2-7; 8 bases map to TRBD2. The CDR3 covers 16 residues. Per the germline V gene, CDR1 is MDHEN and CDR2 is SYDVKM. V lost 1 base to trimming and J lost 3 bases; unmatched junction nucleotides: 8. The CDR3 loop is CASSLSLSGSYYEQYF. The DNA for the CDR3 is TGTGCCAGCAGTTTATCATTAAGCGGGAGTTACTACGAGCAGTACTTC.

This clone was detected a few times. Other DNA variants within this sample encode the same CDR3. The rearrangement uses TRBV2 and TRBJ1-4, with D possibly TRBD1 on 6 matching bases. The CDR3 has 15 amino acids. Germline-derived CDR1 and CDR2 are SNHLY and FYNNEI. The V end was cut by 3 bases, the J end by 1 base, with 9 bases between. In nucleotides, the CDR3 is TGTGCCAGCAGTGAGCAGGGGCTAACTAATGAAAAACTGTTTTTT. Encoded protein: CASSEQGLTNEKLFF.

The rearrangement links TRBV30 to TRBJ1-3, with D possibly being TRBD1 (6 bases). V shed 4 bases and J shed 3 bases, with 13 bases lying between them. Germline loops: CDR1 GTSNPN, CDR2 SVGIG (reference sequence). The CDR3 is made up of 14 amino acids. The CDR3 here is CAWTPQGNGNTIYF. The DNA of the CDR3 is TGTGCCTGGACCCCACAGGGTAATGGAAACACCATATATTTT.

The J gene is TRBJ2-5, the V gene TRBV3-1 (or the pseudogene TRBV3-2), with 10 bases aligning to TRBD2. The J segment lost 5 bases and the V segment lost 0 bases, leaving 6 bases of the junction unmatched. Germline V gives CDR1 LGHDT, CDR2 YNNKEL (reference sequence). The CDR3 extends over 16 amino acids. The CDR3 reads CASSQDRLAGEETQYF. CDR3 bases: TGTGCCAGCAGCCAAGACCGCCTAGCGGGAGAGGAGACCCAGTACTTC.

The chain joins TRBV14 to TRBJ2-1; 11 bases are shared with TRBD2. The CDR3 has 15 amino acids. V shed 3 bases and J 8 bases; nucleotides not matched to a gene: 6. Germline V gives CDR1 SGHDN, CDR2 FVKESK. This chain's CDR3 is CASSHRLAGFDEQFF. In DNA, the CDR3 is TGTGCCAGCAGCCATCGACTAGCGGGATTCGATGAGCAGTTCTTC.

The rearrangement uses TRBV7-9 and TRBJ1-3; the D is unclear. The CDR3 sequence is 16 residues long. The germline CDR1 and CDR2 sequences are SEHNR and FQNEAQ (reference sequence). The V end lost 5 bases, the J end lost 2 bases, and 16 bases lay between the germline ends. As DNA, the CDR3 is TGTGCCAGCAGCCCACTCGGGGAAGGGACTGGAAACACCATATATTTT. As protein: CASSPLGEGTGNTIYF.

V and J are TRBV18 and TRBJ1-2; D may be TRBD1 (5 bases). Trimming removed 2 bases from V and 6 bases from J, with 16 bases in between. This CDR3 comprises 15 residues. CDR1 is KGHSH and CDR2 is LQKENI in the germline V gene. The DNA of the CDR3 is TGTGCCAGCTCACCAGCTTTAACAGGCACGGATGGCTACACCTTC. It specifies CASSPALTGTDGYTF. Filled out from reference TRBV18 and TRBJ1-2, the complete variable domain reads NAGVMQNPRHLVRRRGQEARLRCSPMKGHSHVYWYRQLPEEGLKFMVYLQKENIIDESGMPKERFSAEFPKEGPSILRIQQVVRGDSAAYFCASSPALTGTDGYTFGSGTRLTVV.

The CDR3 protein is CASSPAGVTQYF. The CDR3 nucleotides are TGTGCCAGCAGCCCGGCAGGGGTCACCCAGTACTTC. This chain links TRBV14 with TRBJ2-5; possible D gene TRBD1, 6 bases. V was cut by 4 bases and J by 8 bases, with 11 bases left in between. Germline V gene lookup returns CDR1 SGHDN and CDR2 FVKESK. CDR3 length: 12 residues.

The chain couples TRBV30 to TRBJ2-3; tentative D call: TRBD2 (5 bases). The V end was cut by 0 bases, the J end by 13 bases, with 14 bases between. CDR3 length: 12 residues. The germline V gene has CDR1 GTSNPN and CDR2 SVGIG (reference sequence). The CDR3 protein is CAWSVRAAEEYF. The CDR3 bases are TGTGCCTGGAGTGTACGAGCGGCAGAAGAGTATTTT. The variable domain in full, with the rest retrieved from reference TRBV30 and TRBJ2-3, is SQTIHQWPATLVQPVGSPLSLECTVEGTSNPNLYWYRQAAGRGLQLLFYSVGIGQISSEVPQNLSASRPQDRQFILSSKKLLLSDSGFYLCAWSVRAAEEYFGPGTRLTVL.

V gene TRBV12-3 or TRBV12-4 combines with J gene TRBJ2-2, with 7 bases that match TRBD1. CDR3 size: 13 residues. V lost 6 bases to trimming and J lost 6 bases; unmatched junction nucleotides: 4. CDR3 protein: CASSPGGAGELFF. The CDR3 DNA sequence: TGTGCCAGCAGCCCAGGGGGTGCCGGGGAGCTGTTTTTT.

V gene TRBV6-5 combines with J gene TRBJ2-5, with D possibly TRBD1 on 5 matching bases. Per germline, CDR1 MNHEY and CDR2 SVGAGI. The CDR3 covers 15 residues. Trimming took off 5 bases at V and 1 base at J, with 14 bases between the two ends. CDR3 in amino acids: CASSQTALGQETQYF. As DNA, the CDR3 is TGTGCCAGCAGTCAGACAGCCCTAGGCCAAGAGACCCAGTACTTC.

This chain joins TRBV5-6 and TRBJ2-5; tentative D call: TRBD2 (5 bases). The CDR3 covers 15 residues. V dropped 0 bases and J dropped 5 bases, with 14 bases sitting between them. The germline CDR1 and CDR2 sequences are SGHDT and YYEEEE. CDR3 in amino acids: CASSLAGLARETQYF. The CDR3 DNA sequence: TGTGCCAGCAGCTTGGCGGGGTTGGCGAGGGAGACCCAGTACTTC.

The chain carries TRBV4-3 and TRBJ1-1; 9 bases match TRBD1. Unmatched junction bases numbered 5, after V lost 3 bases and J lost 6 bases. The CDR3 contains 14 residues. Per the germline V gene, CDR1 is LGHNA and CDR2 is YSLEER. CDR3 sequence (DNA): TGCGCCAGCAGCCACCGGACAGGGGAGGCTGAAGCTTTCTTT. Translating gives CASSHRTGEAEAFF.

The J gene is TRBJ1-3, the V gene TRBV7-9, with TRBD1 as a possible D gene (6 bases). Trimming stripped 5 bases from V and 4 bases from J, with 15 bases between. Germline CDR1 SEHNR, CDR2 FQNEAQ (reference sequence). The CDR3 loop spans 15 amino acids. CDR3 loop: CASSQTGSAGNTIYF. The CDR3 region has the DNA TGTGCCAGCAGCCAAACAGGGAGCGCCGGAAACACCATATATTTT. Variable domain in full (rest from reference TRBV7-9 and TRBJ1-3): DTGVSQNPRHKITKRGQNVTFRCDPISEHNRLYWYRQTLGQGPEFLTYFQNEAQLEKSRLLSDRFSAERPKGSFSTLEIQRTEQGDSAMYLCASSQTGSAGNTIYFGEGSWLTVV.

The chain combines TRBV6-2 or TRBV6-3 with TRBJ1-5; 8 positions match TRBD1. The germline V gene encodes CDR1 MNHEY and CDR2 SVGEGT. Germline trimming cut 2 bases from V and 4 bases from J; bases unmatched to any gene: 4. The CDR3 loop spans 15 amino acids. The CDR3 DNA sequence: TGTGCCAGCAGTTACCCAGGGGGCGTAAATCAGCCCCAGCATTTT. Translation gives CASSYPGGVNQPQHF.

The chain couples TRBV6-6 to TRBJ2-5; 8 bases line up with TRBD1. The CDR3 totals 14 residues. V lost 6 bases, J lost 1 base, and 4 bases stayed unmatched. From germline, CDR1 is MNHNY and CDR2 SVGAGI (reference sequence). The CDR3 sequence is CASRPGTGQETQYF. The CDR3 coding sequence is TGTGCCAGCAGACCCGGGACAGGCCAAGAGACCCAGTACTTC.